These 27 T cell receptor beta chains were sequenced from one sample in a study of CD8 T cells in ankylosing spondylitis. Using its own MiXCR run on the 5' RACE reads, TCRdb lists one record per CDR3 protein. The sample gives hundreds of thousands of distinct CDR3 sequences, around 20% of which show up once; about an eighth is in the top ten. The material sequenced was blood, either unsorted or a sorted T cell fraction (not recorded which). The receptors come from a male donor with ankylosing spondylitis or in good health (not recorded which).

The chain employs TRBV20-1 and TRBJ2-3; TRBD2 matches 10 bases. Looked up from germline, CDR1 is DFQATT and CDR2 is SNEGSKA (reference sequence). Trimming took 5 bases from V and 0 from J; bases not matched to a gene: 5. The CDR3 has 15 amino acids. The CDR3 coding sequence is TGCAGTGCTGATAGCGGGGGGCCGAGCACAGATACGCAGTATTTT. It codes for CSADSGGPSTDTQYF.

The J gene is TRBJ2-5, the V gene TRBV9, with 11 bases that match TRBD2. V was pared by 3 bases and J by 1 base, with 5 bases of the junction left unmatched. Germline CDR1 is SGDLS and CDR2 is YYNGEE. This CDR3 is built from 16 residues. The chain's CDR3 is CASSAHSGGAQETQYF. As DNA, the CDR3 is TGTGCCAGCAGCGCTCATAGCGGGGGGGCCCAAGAGACCCAGTACTTC. Supplemented by reference TRBV9 and TRBJ2-5, the full variable domain reads DSGVTQTPKHLITATGQRVTLRCSPRSGDLSVYWYQQSLDQGLQFLIQYYNGEERAKGNILERFSAQQFPDLHSELNLSSLELGDSALYFCASSAHSGGAQETQYFGPGTRLLVL.

This clonotype was detected a few times. The chain is built from TRBV29-1 and TRBJ2-5; 7 nucleotides match TRBD1. Losses at the gene ends were 6 bases for V and 5 bases for J; bases not matched to a gene: 3. CDR3 length equals 11 residues. Germline loops: CDR1 SQVTM, CDR2 ANQGSEA. DNA of the CDR3: TGCAGCGTGAGGGGGCTGGAGACCCAGTACTTC. This codes for CSVRGLETQYF.

This sequence joins TRBV4-1 and TRBJ1-2; D not certain. V lost 1 base to trimming and J lost 4 bases, with 10 bases between them. Germline V gives CDR1 MGHRA, CDR2 YSYEKL. CDR3 length: 14 amino acids. CDR3 coding DNA: TGCGCCAGCAGCCAAGCCTACAGCATCTATGGCTACACCTTC. This codes for CASSQAYSIYGYTF.

The V gene is TRBV12-5, the J gene TRBJ2-2; 8 bases fit TRBD1. This CDR3 is built from 14 residues. The V and J ends lost 6 bases and 8 bases, in that order; junction bases with no gene match: 8. Germline V lookup: CDR1 LGHNT, CDR2 FRNRAP. DNA for the CDR3: TGTGCTAGTGGGGCTGACAGGGGCCGAGGGGAGCTGTTTTTT. Translation gives CASGADRGRGELFF. The whole variable domain, filled in from reference TRBV12-5 and TRBJ2-2, reads DARVTQTPRHKVTEMGQEVTMRCQPILGHNTVFWYRQTMMQGLELLAYFRNRAPLDDSGMPKDRFSAEMPDATLATLKIQPSEPRDSAVYFCASGADRGRGELFFGEGSRLTVL.

The gene calls are TRBV15 and TRBJ2-1; 11 bases align to TRBD2. Per the germline V gene, CDR1 is LNHNV and CDR2 is YYDKDF (reference sequence). V shed 0 bases and J 9 bases; nucleotides not matched to a gene: 4. The CDR3 runs to 15 residues. CDR3 amino acids: CATSRDSGGATEQFF. The CDR3 DNA sequence: TGTGCCACCAGCAGAGATAGCGGGGGGGCCACTGAGCAGTTCTTC.

J is TRBJ2-1 and V is TRBV9, with D perhaps TRBD1 or TRBD2 (5 bases each). Germline CDR1 SGDLS, CDR2 YYNGEE. The CDR3 runs to 14 residues. V lost 6 bases and J 3 bases, leaving 13 bases between the germline ends. The CDR3 nucleotides are TGTGCCAGCAAGGGGTCCGGGGACTACAATGAGCAGTTCTTC. Its translation: CASKGSGDYNEQFF.

This clonotype was detected a few times. The gene calls are TRBV7-2 and TRBJ2-3; the D call may be TRBD1 or TRBD2 (7 bases each). The CDR3 length is 15 residues. V lost 5 bases and J 3 bases, leaving 15 bases between the germline ends. Germline CDR1 and CDR2: SGHTA and FQGNSA. The CDR3 DNA reads as TGTGCCAGCAGCGAGCGGGACAGCCAGACAGATACGCAGTATTTT. Translated: CASSERDSQTDTQYF.

This sequence joins TRBV27 and TRBJ2-2, with D unresolved. Germline assignment: CDR1 MNHEY and CDR2 SMNVEV (reference sequence). Trimming removed 5 bases from V and 5 bases from J, with 6 bases in between. This CDR3 is 12 amino acids long. In DNA form, the CDR3 reads TGTGCCAGCAGTCCCTGGACCGGGGAGCTGTTTTTT. Translating it yields CASSPWTGELFF.

J is TRBJ2-7 and V is TRBV2; 9 nucleotides agree with TRBD1. The length of the CDR3 is 12 residues. Per germline, CDR1 SNHLY and CDR2 FYNNEI. The V segment lost 10 bases and the J segment 2 bases; nucleotides outside the gene matches: 3. The CDR3 DNA sequence: TGTGCCATTCGGACAGGGGCCTACGAGCAGTACTTC. Residues: CAIRTGAYEQYF. The entire variable domain, with the rest obtained from reference TRBV2 and TRBJ2-7, is as follows: EPEVTQTPSHQVTQMGQEVILRCVPISNHLYFYWYRQILGQKVEFLVSFYNNEISEKSEIFDDQFSVERPDGSNFTLKIRSTKLEDSAMYFCAIRTGAYEQYFGPGTRLTVT.

V gene TRBV12-3 or TRBV12-4 combines with J gene TRBJ1-1; TRBD1 agrees at 8 bases. V lost 4 bases and J lost 2; bases outside the gene matches: 9. The CDR3 is 16 residues long. In nucleotides, the CDR3 is TGTGCCAGCAGTTCTATCAGGGACAGGCCAAACACTGAAGCTTTCTTT. Its protein is CASSSIRDRPNTEAFF.

This clonotype has only a few counts. The conserved phenylalanine or tryptophan normally closing the CDR3 is absent here, so this likely arose from a read error. The limits of the CDR3 on the DNA are not certain, so only TCRdb's listed CDR3 is given. The chain links TRBV29-1 to TRBJ2-5; the table's D call, TRBD1, was not checked against the DNA. In germline, CDR1 is SQVTM, CDR2 ANQGSEA. Termini included, the CDR3 measures 9 amino acids. The CDR3 region is CSVGDRGTI.

This clonotype has more than one count but fewer than ten. This sequence joins TRBV27 and TRBJ2-6; tentatively, D is TRBD1 or TRBD2 (6 bases each). This CDR3 contains 18 residues. In germline, CDR1 is MNHEY, CDR2 SMNVEV (reference sequence). Trimming pared 6 bases from V and 0 bases from J, leaving 18 bases between. In nucleotides, the CDR3 is TGTGCCAGCAGCCACATGACGGGGGCGCCCTCTGGGGCCAACGTCCTGACTTTC. Translation: CASSHMTGAPSGANVLTF.

This clonotype appeared a few times. The chain employs TRBV15 and TRBJ2-5; D remains ambiguous. The V end was cut by 1 base, the J end by 9 bases, with 6 bases between. Per germline, CDR1 LNHNV and CDR2 YYDKDF (reference sequence). The CDR3 spans 11 residues. In DNA, the CDR3 is TGTGCCACCAGCAGAGGACCAGCCCAGTACTTC. Amino acids: CATSRGPAQYF.

This clonotype was detected only a few times. The J gene is TRBJ2-7, the V gene TRBV29-1; D possibly corresponds to TRBD1 (5 bases). Germline V gene lookup returns CDR1 SQVTM and CDR2 ANQGSEA. V lost 7 bases, J lost 5 bases, and 18 bases lay in between. The CDR3 extends over 13 amino acids. CDR3 in amino acids: CSAAAWAGNEQYF. DNA for the CDR3: TGCAGCGCGGCGGCCTGGGCAGGGAACGAGCAGTACTTC.

The chain employs TRBV27 and TRBJ2-1; D not certain. CDR1 and CDR2 (germline): MNHEY, SMNVEV (reference sequence). With 2 bases removed from V and 8 bases from J, the gap between germline ends came to 10 bases. The CDR3 is made up of 13 amino acids. CDR3 loop: CASSLLQADEQFF. CDR3 nucleotides: TGTGCCAGCAGTTTACTCCAGGCGGATGAGCAGTTCTTC.

Only a few counts were recorded for this clonotype. CDR3: CASSPRGGQDEQYF. The CDR3 DNA sequence: TGTGCCAGCAGTCCCCGGGGGGGGCAGGACGAGCAGTACTTC. The chain uses TRBV12-3 or TRBV12-4 and TRBJ2-7, with 8 bases aligning to TRBD2. There are 14 residues in the CDR3. Trimming took 5 bases from V and 5 from J; bases not matched to a gene: 8.

This chain uses TRBV6-5 with TRBJ1-6; D ambiguous. Germline CDR1 and CDR2: MNHEY and SVGAGI. Trimming left V 3 bases short and J 9 bases short, with 12 bases between. The CDR3 loop spans 14 amino acids. DNA for the CDR3: TGTGCCAGCAGTTATGCCCAGGATGGTTCACCCCTCCACTTT. Protein product: CASSYAQDGSPLHF.

This clonotype was observed a handful of times. The chain joins TRBV11-2 to TRBJ2-1; D remains unclear. The CDR3 runs 13 residues. CDR1 is SGHAT and CDR2 is FQNNGV in the germline V gene. Trimming stripped 5 bases from V and 1 base from J, with 6 bases between. The CDR3 region has the DNA TGTGCCAGCAGCCCGACTTCCTACAATGAGCAGTTCTTC. It translates to CASSPTSYNEQFF.

The V and J genes are TRBV20-1 and TRBJ2-7, with D perhaps being TRBD1 or TRBD2 (5 bases each). Germline assignment: CDR1 DFQATT and CDR2 SNEGSKA (reference sequence). The V and J ends lost 6 bases and 6 bases respectively, with 15 bases between them. The CDR3 runs to 12 residues. This CDR3 reads CSASTGTSEQYF. CDR3 coding DNA: TGCAGTGCGTCAACGGGGACGAGCGAGCAGTACTTC.

V and J are TRBV4-1 and TRBJ2-3; 9 bases align to TRBD2. The CDR3 totals 15 residues. The germline gives CDR1 MGHRA, CDR2 YSYEKL. V trimming: 3 bases; J trimming: 2 bases; junction bases outside the gene matches: 3. CDR3 DNA: TGCGCCAGCAGCCAGAGGACTAGCGACACAGATACGCAGTATTTT. It specifies CASSQRTSDTDTQYF.

The chain combines TRBV24-1 with TRBJ2-1; TRBD1 or TRBD2 may be the D gene (6 bases each). Trimming took 4 bases from V and 12 from J, leaving 15 bases between them. CDR3 length: 13 amino acids. The germline CDR1 and CDR2 sequences are KGHDR and SFDVKD. The CDR3 loop is CATSDLPGASQFF. The CDR3, as DNA: TGTGCCACCAGTGACCTGCCGGGGGCATCGCAGTTCTTC.

This clonotype has a handful of counts. The chain uses TRBV29-1 and TRBJ2-2; D uncertain. The CDR3 totals 11 residues. Deletions cut 3 bases from V and 7 bases from J, with 6 bases between. Looked up from germline, CDR1 is SQVTM and CDR2 is ANQGSEA. The chain's CDR3 is CSVEQNGELFF. The CDR3 region has the DNA TGCAGCGTTGAGCAGAACGGGGAGCTGTTTTTT.

This chain's CDR3 is CASSLLGAGTGELFF. The CDR3 nucleotides are TGTGCCAGCAGTTTATTGGGGGCCGGCACCGGGGAGCTGTTTTTT. J is TRBJ2-2 and V is TRBV12-3 or TRBV12-4; D perhaps matches TRBD1 (6 bases). The CDR3 is 15 amino acids. The V gene lost 2 bases and the J gene lost 4 bases, with 11 bases spanning the gap.

CDR3 sequence: CASRSGTGGGYGYTF. In DNA form, the CDR3 reads TGTGCCAGCAGGTCTGGGACAGGCGGCGGCTATGGCTACACCTTC. The J gene is TRBJ1-2, the V gene TRBV5-6; 8 nucleotides align to TRBD1. With V trimmed by 5 bases and J by 4 bases, 10 bases remained unmatched. The CDR3 totals 15 residues. Germline V gives CDR1 SGHDT, CDR2 YYEEEE.

The rearrangement links TRBV6-1 to TRBJ1-5; D perhaps matches TRBD1 (5 bases). The CDR3 has 14 amino acids. Trimming removed 6 bases from V and 8 bases from J, with 17 bases in between. The germline V gene has CDR1 MNHNS and CDR2 SASEGT. CDR3 region: CASSTGLRSEPQHF. The DNA for the CDR3 is TGTGCCAGCAGCACGGGACTTAGGTCGGAGCCCCAGCATTTT.

This chain links TRBV28 with TRBJ2-7, with D possibly being TRBD2 (5 bases). V lost 5 bases to trimming and J lost 2 bases, with 13 bases between them. The V gene's germline CDR1 is MDHEN and CDR2 SYDVKM. The CDR3 loop spans 14 amino acids. The CDR3, as DNA: TGTGCCAGCAGTCCCCCCACGGGGACCTACGAGCAGTACTTC. Its translation: CASSPPTGTYEQYF.